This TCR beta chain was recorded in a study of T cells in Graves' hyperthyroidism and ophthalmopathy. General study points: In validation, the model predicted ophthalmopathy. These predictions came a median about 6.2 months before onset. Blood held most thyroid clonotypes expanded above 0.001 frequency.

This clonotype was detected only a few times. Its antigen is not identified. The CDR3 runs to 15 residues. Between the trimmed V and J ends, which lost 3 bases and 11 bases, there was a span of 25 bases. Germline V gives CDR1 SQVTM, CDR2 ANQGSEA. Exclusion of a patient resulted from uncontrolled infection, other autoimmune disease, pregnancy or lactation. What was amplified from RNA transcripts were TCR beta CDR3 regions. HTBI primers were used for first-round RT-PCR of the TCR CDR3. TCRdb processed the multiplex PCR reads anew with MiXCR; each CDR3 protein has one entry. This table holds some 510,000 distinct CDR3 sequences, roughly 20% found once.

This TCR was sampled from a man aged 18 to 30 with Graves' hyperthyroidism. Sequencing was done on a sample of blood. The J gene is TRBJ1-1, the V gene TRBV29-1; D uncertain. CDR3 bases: TGCAGCGTTGAGGGTCTCGAGAAGTTATGGGTAGGGGCTTTCTTT. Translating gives CSVEGLEKLWVGAFF.